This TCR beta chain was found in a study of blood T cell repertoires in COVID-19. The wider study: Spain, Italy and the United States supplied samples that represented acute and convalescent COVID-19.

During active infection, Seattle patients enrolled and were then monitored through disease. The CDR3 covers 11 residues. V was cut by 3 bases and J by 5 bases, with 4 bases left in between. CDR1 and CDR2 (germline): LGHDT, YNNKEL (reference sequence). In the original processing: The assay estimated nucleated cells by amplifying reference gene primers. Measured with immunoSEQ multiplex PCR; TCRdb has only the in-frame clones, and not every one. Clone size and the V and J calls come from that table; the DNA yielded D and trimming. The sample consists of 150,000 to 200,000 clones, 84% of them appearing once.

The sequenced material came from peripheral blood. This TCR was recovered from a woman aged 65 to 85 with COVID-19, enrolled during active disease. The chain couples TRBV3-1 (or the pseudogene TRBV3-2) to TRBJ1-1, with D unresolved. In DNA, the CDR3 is TGTGCCAGCAGCCATCAGACTGAAGCTTTCTTT. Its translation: CASSHQTEAFF.